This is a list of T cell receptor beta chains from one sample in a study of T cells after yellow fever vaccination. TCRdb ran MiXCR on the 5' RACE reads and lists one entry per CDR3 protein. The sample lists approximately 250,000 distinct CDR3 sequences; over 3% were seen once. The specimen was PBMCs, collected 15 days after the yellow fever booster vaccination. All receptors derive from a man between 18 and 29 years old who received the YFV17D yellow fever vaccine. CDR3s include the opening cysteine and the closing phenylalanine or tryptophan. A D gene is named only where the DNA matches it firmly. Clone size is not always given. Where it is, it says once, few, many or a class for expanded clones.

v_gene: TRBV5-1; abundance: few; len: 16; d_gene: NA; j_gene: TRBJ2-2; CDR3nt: TGCGCCAGCAGCTTCCAGGGGCTTGAGAACACCGGGGAGCTGTTTTTT; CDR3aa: CASSFQGLENTGELFF
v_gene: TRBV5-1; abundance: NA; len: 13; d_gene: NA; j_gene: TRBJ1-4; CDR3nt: TGCGCCAGCAGCCCGATGACGGACGAAAAACTGTTTTTT; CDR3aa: CASSPMTDEKLFF
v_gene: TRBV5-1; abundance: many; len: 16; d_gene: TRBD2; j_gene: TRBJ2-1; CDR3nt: TGCGCCAGCAGCTTGGCCTCTAGCGGGGGTCTCAATGAGCAGTTCTTC; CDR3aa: CASSLASSGGLNEQFF
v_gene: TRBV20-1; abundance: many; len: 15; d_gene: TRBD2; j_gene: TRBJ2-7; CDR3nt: TGCAGTGCTCGCCCTCCAGCGGGGCACACCTACGAGCAGTACTTC; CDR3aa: CSARPPAGHTYEQYF
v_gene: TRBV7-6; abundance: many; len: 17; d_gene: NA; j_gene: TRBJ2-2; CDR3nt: TGTGCCAGCAGCTTCATCCCCGCTAGGACGAACACCGGGGAGCTGTTTTTT; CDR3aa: CASSFIPARTNTGELFF
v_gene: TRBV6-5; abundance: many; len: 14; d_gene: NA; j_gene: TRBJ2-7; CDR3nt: TGTGCCAGCAGTTACTCGGGGTCCTCCTACGAGCAGTACTTC; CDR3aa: CASSYSGSSYEQYF
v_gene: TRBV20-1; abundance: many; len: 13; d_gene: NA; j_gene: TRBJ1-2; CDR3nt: TGCAGTGCTAGAGATCACTTTATCGCCGGCTACACCTTC; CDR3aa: CSARDHFIAGYTF
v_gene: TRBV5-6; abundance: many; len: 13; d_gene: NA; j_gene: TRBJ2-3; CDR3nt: TGTGCCAGCTCCCTAGGGGGGCTGGATACGCAGTATTTT; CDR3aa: CASSLGGLDTQYF
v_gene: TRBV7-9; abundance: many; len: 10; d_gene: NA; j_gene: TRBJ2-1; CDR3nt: TGTGCCAGCAGCTTATTGAAGCAGTTCTTC; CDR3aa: CASSLLKQFF
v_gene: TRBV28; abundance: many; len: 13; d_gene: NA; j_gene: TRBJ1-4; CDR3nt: TGTGCCAGCAGAGGAGGCGGTATTGAAAAACTGTTTTTT; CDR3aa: CASRGGGIEKLFF
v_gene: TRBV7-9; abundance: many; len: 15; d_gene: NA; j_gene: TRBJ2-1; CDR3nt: TGTGCCAGCAGCTCCACCGGGGGTTACTACAATGAGCAGTTCTTC; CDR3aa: CASSSTGGYYNEQFF
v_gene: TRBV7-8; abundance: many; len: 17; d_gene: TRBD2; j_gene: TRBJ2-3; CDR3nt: TGTGCCAGCAGTATCATTCTAGCGGGATCTAGCACAGATACGCAGTATTTT; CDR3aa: CASSIILAGSSTDTQYF
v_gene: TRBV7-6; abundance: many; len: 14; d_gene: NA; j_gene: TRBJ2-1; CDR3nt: TGTGCCAGCAGCAAACCCGGGACATTGGGTGAGCAGTTCTTC; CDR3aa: CASSKPGTLGEQFF
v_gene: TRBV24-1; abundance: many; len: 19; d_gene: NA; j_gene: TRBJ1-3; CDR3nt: TGTGCCACCAGTGACGCGCCGGCCTCGGACTCATTCTCTGGAAACACCATATATTTT; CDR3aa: CATSDAPASDSFSGNTIYF
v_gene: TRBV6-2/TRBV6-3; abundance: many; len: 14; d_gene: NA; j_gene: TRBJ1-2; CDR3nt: TGTGCCAGCAGTTCCGGGACGGCCAGCTATGGCTACACCTTC; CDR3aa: CASSSGTASYGYTF
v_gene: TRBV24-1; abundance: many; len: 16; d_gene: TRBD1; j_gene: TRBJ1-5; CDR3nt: TGTGCCACCAGTGATGGGGCAGGGGGGAGCAATCAGCCCCAGCATTTT; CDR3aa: CATSDGAGGSNQPQHF
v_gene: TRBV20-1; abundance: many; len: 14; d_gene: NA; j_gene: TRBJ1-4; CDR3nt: TGCAGTGCTTTACAGGGTGGGACTAATGAAAAACTGTTTTTT; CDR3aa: CSALQGGTNEKLFF
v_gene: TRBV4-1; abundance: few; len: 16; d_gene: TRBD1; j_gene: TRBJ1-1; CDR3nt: TGCGCCAGCAGCCAAGGCAGGGGGGGATTGAACACTGAAGCTTTCTTT; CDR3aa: CASSQGRGGLNTEAFF
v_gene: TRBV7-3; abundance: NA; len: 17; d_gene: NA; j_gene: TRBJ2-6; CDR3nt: TGTGCCAGCAGCTTAAGAAGTCGGCTATCTGGGGCCAACGTCCTGACTTTC; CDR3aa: CASSLRSRLSGANVLTF
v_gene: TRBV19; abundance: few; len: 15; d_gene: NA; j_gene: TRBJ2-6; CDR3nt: TGTGCCAGTAGTATAGACTCGGCTGGGGCCAACGTCCTGACTTTC; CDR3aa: CASSIDSAGANVLTF
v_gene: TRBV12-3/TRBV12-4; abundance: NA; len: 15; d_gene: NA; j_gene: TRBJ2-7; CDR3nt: TGTGCCAGCAGTTTATGGGGGGCGGGCTCCTACGAGCAGTACTTC; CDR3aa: CASSLWGAGSYEQYF
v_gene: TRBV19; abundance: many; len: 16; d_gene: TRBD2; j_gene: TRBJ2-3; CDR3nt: TGTGCCAGTAGTTTACCGACTAGCGGGAGGGCCGGGACGCAGTATTTT; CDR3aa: CASSLPTSGRAGTQYF
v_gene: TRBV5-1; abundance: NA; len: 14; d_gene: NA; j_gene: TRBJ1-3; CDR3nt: TGCGCCAGCAGCTTGGTAGCAGGGGTAAACACCATATATTTT; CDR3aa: CASSLVAGVNTIYF
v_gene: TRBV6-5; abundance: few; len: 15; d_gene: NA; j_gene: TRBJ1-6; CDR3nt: TGTGCCAGCAGTACGGAGAGTCTGAATAATTCACCCCTCCACTTT; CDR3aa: CASSTESLNNSPLHF
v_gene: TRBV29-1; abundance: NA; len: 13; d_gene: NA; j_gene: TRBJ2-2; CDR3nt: TGCAGCGTTGATAGAAGAGGTCCCGGGGAGCTGTTTTTT; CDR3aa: CSVDRRGPGELFF
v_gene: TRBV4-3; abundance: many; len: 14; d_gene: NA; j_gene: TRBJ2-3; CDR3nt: TGCGCCAGCAGCCATGAGGGGCTCACAGATACGCAGTATTTT; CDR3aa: CASSHEGLTDTQYF
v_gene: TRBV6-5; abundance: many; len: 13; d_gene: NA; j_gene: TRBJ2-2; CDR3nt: TGTGCCAGCAAGCAGGGTTTTACCGGGGAGCTGTTTTTT; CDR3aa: CASKQGFTGELFF
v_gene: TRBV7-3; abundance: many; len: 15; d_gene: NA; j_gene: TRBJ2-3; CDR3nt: TGTGCCAGCAGCTTAATGGAGGGGGACACAGATACGCAGTATTTT; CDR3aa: CASSLMEGDTDTQYF
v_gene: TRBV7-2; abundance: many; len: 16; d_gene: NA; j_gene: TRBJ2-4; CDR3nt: TGTGCCAGCAGCTCGCCGGGCGTCCGGGCCAAAAACATTCAGTACTTC; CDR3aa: CASSSPGVRAKNIQYF
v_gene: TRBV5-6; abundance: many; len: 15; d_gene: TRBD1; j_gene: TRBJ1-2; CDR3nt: TGTGCCAGCAGGCAACCAGGGGGAACCAACTATGGCTACACCTTC; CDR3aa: CASRQPGGTNYGYTF
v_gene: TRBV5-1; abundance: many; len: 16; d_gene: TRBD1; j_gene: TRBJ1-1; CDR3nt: TGCGCCAGCAGCCCGAGGACAGGCCGGAGGAACACTGAAGCTTTCTTT; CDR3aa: CASSPRTGRRNTEAFF
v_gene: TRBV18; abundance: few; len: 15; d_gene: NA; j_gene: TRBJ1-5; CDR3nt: TGTGCCAGCTCACCACAACAGGGTGCTGGACAGCCCCAGCATTTT; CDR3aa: CASSPQQGAGQPQHF
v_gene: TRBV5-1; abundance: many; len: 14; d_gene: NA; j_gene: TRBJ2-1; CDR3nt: TGCGCCAGCAGACCCGGGACCTTAGGCAATGAGCAGTTCTTC; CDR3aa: CASRPGTLGNEQFF
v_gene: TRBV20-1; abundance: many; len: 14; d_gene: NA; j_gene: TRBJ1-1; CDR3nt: TGCAGTGCTGGGCACCAGGCACGAGGCACTGAAGCTTTCTTT; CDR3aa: CSAGHQARGTEAFF
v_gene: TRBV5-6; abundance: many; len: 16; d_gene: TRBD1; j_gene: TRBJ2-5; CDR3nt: TGTGCCAGCAGCCGACAGGGGGCGTCCACCCAAGAGACCCAGTACTTC; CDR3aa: CASSRQGASTQETQYF
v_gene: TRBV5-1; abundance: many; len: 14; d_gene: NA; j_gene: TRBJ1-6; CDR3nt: TGCGCCAGCAGCCCTCCGGAGGGTAATTCACCCCTCCACTTT; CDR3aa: CASSPPEGNSPLHF